The 32 T cell receptor beta chains in this list originate from one sample, sequenced in a study of cytomegalovirus exposure and HLA in healthy donors. The study ran its PCR with 60 Vbeta and 13 Jbeta primers. Clones were sequenced by immunoSEQ multiplex PCR, and TCRdb holds only the in-frame ones, with some missing. Altogether 150,000 to 200,000 clones are present, 84% being singletons, with the ten largest covering under 6.5%. The source material was PBMCs. Source of these receptors: a man in his fifties in good health and CMV-seropositive.

The gene calls are TRBV11-3 and TRBJ2-1; 11 bases agree with TRBD1. With 1 base clipped from V and 7 bases from J, the junction kept 9 bases outside the gene matches. CDR3 length: 17 residues. Germline V CDR1 and CDR2: SGHNT, YENEEA. CDR3 nucleotide sequence: TGTGCCAGCAGCTTAGTGGCGGACAGGGGGCCGTGGAATGAGCAGTTCTTC. Protein: CASSLVADRGPWNEQFF.

The rearrangement links TRBV27 to TRBJ2-5, with TRBD1 matching over 8 bases. The J call is in doubt because the DNA end fits TRBJ2-7 better. Per the germline V gene, CDR1 is MNHEY and CDR2 is SMNVEV (reference sequence). The CDR3 is made up of 15 amino acids. Here the CDR3 reads CASSSRTGISYEQYF. The CDR3 bases are TGTGCCAGCAGTTCTCGGACAGGGATCTCCTACGAGCAGTACTTC.

This chain uses TRBV5-4 with TRBJ1-5, with 11 nucleotides matching TRBD1. CDR3 size: 15 residues. CDR1 SGHNT and CDR2 YYREEE come from the germline V gene (reference sequence). The junction had 5 bases not matched to a gene; V was cut back by 3 bases and J by 6 bases. As DNA, the CDR3 is TGTGCCAGCAGCTCGGGGACAGGGGGAAGTCAGCCCCAGCATTTT. Its translation is CASSSGTGGSQPQHF.

The CDR3: CASSLSQRRDETQYF. CDR3 DNA sequence: TGTGCCAGCAGCCTCTCCCAGCGGAGAGATGAGACCCAGTACTTC. The rearrangement links TRBV7-7 to TRBJ2-5; the D gene is possibly TRBD2 (5 bases). This CDR3 spans 15 amino acids. Trimming shortened V by 5 bases and J by 5 bases, and 18 bases separated the two germline ends. Germline V lookup: CDR1 SSHAT, CDR2 FNYEAQ (reference sequence).

The chain uses TRBV23-1 and TRBJ1-4, with D possibly matching TRBD1 (5 bases). TRBV23-1 falls under the ORF class, with uncertain function. The germline V and J ends were trimmed by 3 bases and 7 bases, with 21 bases remaining between them. This CDR3 contains 17 residues. CDR3 nucleotides: TGCGCCAGCAGTCACACCGAGGACACCACTTCAGGTGAAAAACTGTTTTTT. It specifies CASSHTEDTTSGEKLFF.

The chain couples TRBV29-1 to TRBJ2-1; TRBD2 matches 8 bases. CDR1 SQVTM and CDR2 ANQGSEA come from the germline V gene. Trimming removed 0 bases from V and 8 bases from J; junction bases left unmatched: 12. The CDR3 runs 16 residues. The CDR3 loop is CSVEDPQRGGLDEQFF. CDR3 DNA: TGCAGCGTTGAAGATCCTCAACGGGGGGGGCTCGATGAGCAGTTCTTC.

This chain connects TRBV2 to TRBJ1-5; 7 bases map to TRBD1. Germline values: CDR1 SNHLY, CDR2 FYNNEI. The CDR3 extends over 15 amino acids. The J segment lost 7 bases and the V segment lost 3 bases, leaving 9 bases of the junction unmatched. CDR3 protein: CASSDRGRGEQPQHF. The CDR3 DNA sequence: TGTGCCAGCAGTGATCGGGGCAGGGGGGAGCAGCCCCAGCATTTT. Combining the CDR3 with reference TRBV2 and TRBJ1-5 gives the whole variable domain EPEVTQTPSHQVTQMGQEVILRCVPISNHLYFYWYRQILGQKVEFLVSFYNNEISEKSEIFDDQFSVERPDGSNFTLKIRSTKLEDSAMYFCASSDRGRGEQPQHFGDGTRLSIL.

The chain couples TRBV5-1 to TRBJ2-1; TRBD2 is a possible D gene (5 bases). The V gene's germline CDR1 is SGHRS and CDR2 YFSETQ. The CDR3 consists of 15 residues. Trimming stripped 4 bases from V and 5 bases from J, with 16 bases between. Written as DNA, the CDR3 is TGCGCCAGCAGCCCTCAACTAGGGTCGAACAATGAGCAGTTCTTC. Protein product: CASSPQLGSNNEQFF.

V is TRBV28 and J is TRBJ1-2; 12 positions agree with TRBD1. With 10 bases clipped from V and 9 bases from J, the junction kept 18 bases outside the gene matches. The CDR3 totals 16 residues. From germline, CDR1 is MDHEN and CDR2 SYDVKM. In DNA form, the CDR3 reads TGTGCCATCCGAGGGACAGGGGGCGCGGGGGTAGGTCGCTACACCTTC. Its protein product is CAIRGTGGAGVGRYTF.

J is TRBJ2-7 and V is TRBV10-1; 9 nucleotides line up with TRBD2. Germline V gene lookup returns CDR1 WNHNN and CDR2 SYGVQD (reference sequence). The V segment lost 3 bases and the J segment 1 base; nucleotides outside the gene matches: 7. This CDR3 comprises 16 residues. CDR3 sequence: CASSDGLAGASYEQYF. The CDR3 coding sequence is TGCGCCAGCAGTGACGGGTTAGCGGGGGCATCCTACGAGCAGTACTTC.

The chain carries TRBV19 and TRBJ1-5, with D maybe TRBD1 (6 bases). The CDR3 totals 16 residues. V lost 4 bases and J lost 5, with 18 bases in between. CDR1 LNHDA and CDR2 SQIVND come from the germline V gene (reference sequence). CDR3 region: CASSTLTGSGDQPQHF. CDR3 DNA: TGTGCCAGTAGTACCCTAACAGGGAGTGGGGATCAGCCCCAGCATTTT. Together with reference TRBV19 and TRBJ1-5, the CDR3 gives the full variable domain: DGGITQSPKYLFRKEGQNVTLSCEQNLNHDAMYWYRQDPGQGLRLIYYSQIVNDFQKGDIAEGYSVSREKKESFPLTVTSAQKNPTAFYLCASSTLTGSGDQPQHFGDGTRLSIL.

The chain links TRBV2 to TRBJ1-5, with D possibly TRBD1 on 5 matching bases. The ends were cut back, 6 bases at V and 2 bases at J, with 8 bases in the middle. CDR3 length equals 13 residues. Germline V gene data show CDR1 as SNHLY and CDR2 as FYNNEI. Here the CDR3 reads CASRGQRNQPQHF. CDR3 DNA sequence: TGTGCCAGCAGGGGGCAACGCAATCAGCCCCAGCATTTT.

The rearrangement uses TRBV11-3 and TRBJ2-1, with TRBD1 matching 8 bases. This CDR3 has 15 residues. Trimming cost V 5 bases and J 5 bases; bases outside gene matches: 8. Per germline, CDR1 SGHNT and CDR2 YENEEA. DNA of the CDR3: TGTGCCAGCAGCCTGATTGACAGGGGCCACAATGAGCAGTTCTTC. This sequence encodes CASSLIDRGHNEQFF.

This clone was counted between two and nine times. This chain joins TRBV9 and TRBJ2-7; 8 positions agree with TRBD1. CDR3 size: 14 residues. V dropped 3 bases and J dropped 2; count of bases not matched to a gene: 4. Per germline, CDR1 SGDLS and CDR2 YYNGEE. The CDR3 is CASSALDRAYEQYF. Written as DNA, the CDR3 is TGTGCCAGCAGCGCCTTGGACAGGGCCTACGAGCAGTACTTC. The full variable domain, its missing parts supplied by reference TRBV9 and TRBJ2-7, is DSGVTQTPKHLITATGQRVTLRCSPRSGDLSVYWYQQSLDQGLQFLIQYYNGEERAKGNILERFSAQQFPDLHSELNLSSLELGDSALYFCASSALDRAYEQYFGPGTRLTVT.

This sequence joins TRBV5-8 and TRBJ1-1; no clear D gene. The germline V gene has CDR1 SGHTS and CDR2 YDEGEE. This CDR3 comprises 10 residues. Trimming removed 4 bases at V and 11 bases at J, with 9 bases between. CDR3 DNA sequence: TGTGCCAGCAGCCTTCAGTCTGCTTTCTTT. Residues: CASSLQSAFF.

This clone was detected only once. The chain carries TRBV2 and TRBJ1-2, with D unresolved. The CDR3 runs to 15 residues. V dropped 2 bases and J dropped 7 bases, with 17 bases sitting between them. Germline V gives CDR1 SNHLY, CDR2 FYNNEI. CDR3 sequence (DNA): TGTGCCAGCAGTGAAACCAACGATTTGAGAGGTGGCTACACCTTC. It yields the protein CASSETNDLRGGYTF.

The chain links TRBV5-4 to TRBJ2-2, with 11 bases matching TRBD1. This CDR3 has 15 residues. V gave up 5 bases and J gave up 5 bases; unmatched junction bases: 5. The germline CDR1 and CDR2 sequences are SGHNT and YYREEE (reference sequence). CDR3 protein: CASRGTGGGTGELFF. CDR3 sequence (DNA): TGTGCCAGCAGAGGGACAGGGGGAGGTACCGGGGAGCTGTTTTTT.

This clone was counted a single time. The V call is TRBV2, the J call TRBJ1-2; perhaps TRBD1 as D (6 bases). The V gene's germline CDR1 is SNHLY and CDR2 FYNNEI. With 6 bases removed from V and 1 base from J, the gap between germline ends came to 15 bases. This CDR3 spans 15 amino acids. CDR3 region: CASRDRLFGNYGYTF. The CDR3 DNA reads TGTGCCAGCAGGGACAGACTCTTCGGTAACTATGGCTACACCTTC.

This chain uses TRBV2 with TRBJ2-7; no clear D gene. Germline V gives CDR1 SNHLY, CDR2 FYNNEI. The CDR3 loop spans 13 amino acids. V lost 2 bases and J lost 7, with 12 bases in between. The CDR3 DNA follows: TGTGCCAGCAGTGAAATAAACAGCTTAGAGCAGTACGTC. It encodes CASSEINSLEQYV.

This rearrangement joins TRBV10-3 to TRBJ2-7, with no clear D. Trimming took 2 bases from V and 3 from J, leaving 2 bases between them. This CDR3 region has 11 residues. CDR1 and CDR2 from the germline V gene are ENHRY and SYGVKD. This CDR3 is CAISELYEQYF. CDR3 in DNA: TGTGCCATCAGTGAGCTCTACGAGCAGTACTTC.

V and J are TRBV20-1 and TRBJ2-1; no definite D call. Trimming left V 6 bases short and J 9 bases short, with 12 bases between. The CDR3 length is 11 residues. CDR1 and CDR2 from the germline V gene are DFQATT and SNEGSKA (reference sequence). The CDR3 DNA sequence: TGCAGTGCGAGTTACGGTGGTGAGCAGTTCTTC. Encoded protein: CSASYGGEQFF.

The chain uses TRBV7-9 and TRBJ1-2; 8 bases are a match to TRBD1. The CDR3 has 13 amino acids. CDR1 and CDR2 from the germline V gene are SEHNR and FQNEAQ (reference sequence). Trimming removed 5 bases from V and 4 bases from J; junction bases left unmatched: 3. CDR3 sequence: CASSTTGGYGYTF. The CDR3 bases are TGTGCCAGCAGCACCACAGGGGGCTATGGCTACACCTTC.

This chain links TRBV19 with TRBJ1-5, with TRBD1 matching over 11 bases. Germline loops: CDR1 LNHDA, CDR2 SQIVND (reference sequence). CDR3 length equals 18 residues. The junction had 9 bases not matched to a gene; V was cut back by 5 bases and J by 0 bases. The CDR3 is CASSLRDRGANSNQPQHF. CDR3 coding DNA: TGTGCCAGTAGTCTCCGGGACAGGGGGGCTAATAGCAATCAGCCCCAGCATTTT.

The V gene is TRBV18, the J gene TRBJ2-5; D not certain. The CDR3 spans 17 residues. Trimming removed 3 bases at V and 3 bases at J, with 20 bases between. The germline gives CDR1 KGHSH, CDR2 LQKENI. CDR3 bases: TGTGCCAGCTCACCCACCCATGGAGCGCAGATGAAAGAGACCCAGTACTTC. This translates into CASSPTHGAQMKETQYF.

CDR3 DNA sequence: TGTGCCAGCAGCTCGAGCGGGGGTGGAGAGACCCAGTACTTC. Translation gives CASSSSGGGETQYF. The V call is TRBV7-3, the J call TRBJ2-5; 8 bases map to TRBD2. The junction had 5 bases not matched to a gene; V was cut back by 4 bases and J by 4 bases. From germline, CDR1 is SGHTA and CDR2 FQGTGA. The CDR3 is 14 amino acids.

The chain links TRBV6-1 to TRBJ1-6, with a tentative D call TRBD1 (5 bases). Germline assignment: CDR1 MNHNS and CDR2 SASEGT. Trimming shortened V by 4 bases and J by 9 bases, and 16 bases separated the two germline ends. There are 15 residues in the CDR3. CDR3 amino acids: CASSADILNSSPLHF. DNA of the CDR3: TGTGCCAGCAGTGCGGACATACTAAATAGTTCACCCCTCCACTTT.

This clone was counted a few times. The V call is TRBV5-1, the J call TRBJ2-5, with TRBD1 matching 10 bases. In germline, CDR1 is SGHRS, CDR2 YFSETQ. The CDR3 has 14 residues. Trimming took 4 bases from V and 5 from J; bases not matched to a gene: 5. The CDR3 DNA follows: TGCGCCAGCAGCCCCCGGACAGGGGGTGAGACCCAGTACTTC. Translation: CASSPRTGGETQYF.

The chain employs TRBV7-9 and TRBJ2-1; 8 bases agree with TRBD2. Germline V gives CDR1 SEHNR, CDR2 FQNEAQ (reference sequence). With V trimmed by 3 bases and J by 0 bases, 1 base remained unmatched. The CDR3 consists of 15 residues. The CDR3 sequence is CASSLSGSSYNEQFF. CDR3 coding DNA: TGTGCCAGCAGCTTGAGCGGGAGCTCCTACAATGAGCAGTTCTTC.

The chain uses TRBV7-9 and TRBJ1-2, with TRBD1 matching over 10 bases. The ends lost 5 bases at V and 5 bases at J; junction bases unmatched: 8. CDR3 length: 15 residues. The germline gives CDR1 SEHNR, CDR2 FQNEAQ (reference sequence). The CDR3 is CASSDRDRGLYGYTF. The DNA of the CDR3 is TGTGCCAGCAGCGACCGGGACAGGGGTTTATATGGCTACACCTTC.

This chain links TRBV7-9 with TRBJ2-7, with a possible D match to TRBD2 (6 bases). Trimming cost V 5 bases and J 4 bases, with 12 bases left between them. The germline CDR1 and CDR2 sequences are SEHNR and FQNEAQ (reference sequence). This CDR3 has 13 residues. CDR3 loop: CASSAGRSYEQYV. In DNA form, the CDR3 reads TGTGCCAGCAGCGCGGGACGGTCTTACGAGCAGTACGTC.

The rearrangement uses TRBV14 and TRBJ2-1, with unresolved D. This CDR3 is 12 amino acids long. Trimming pared 3 bases from V and 8 bases from J, leaving 8 bases between. Germline lookup yields CDR1 SGHDN and CDR2 FVKESK. The CDR3 reads CASSHYLYEQFF. The CDR3 nucleotides are TGTGCCAGCAGCCACTACCTCTATGAGCAGTTCTTC.

This clone was recorded only once. This sequence joins TRBV19 and TRBJ1-5; no clear D. V was trimmed by 6 bases and J by 3 bases, leaving 15 bases between them. Germline assignment: CDR1 LNHDA and CDR2 SQIVND (reference sequence). This CDR3 comprises 15 residues. This CDR3 is CASRTPAASNQPQHF. DNA for the CDR3: TGTGCCAGTAGGACGCCGGCGGCCTCCAATCAGCCCCAGCATTTT.